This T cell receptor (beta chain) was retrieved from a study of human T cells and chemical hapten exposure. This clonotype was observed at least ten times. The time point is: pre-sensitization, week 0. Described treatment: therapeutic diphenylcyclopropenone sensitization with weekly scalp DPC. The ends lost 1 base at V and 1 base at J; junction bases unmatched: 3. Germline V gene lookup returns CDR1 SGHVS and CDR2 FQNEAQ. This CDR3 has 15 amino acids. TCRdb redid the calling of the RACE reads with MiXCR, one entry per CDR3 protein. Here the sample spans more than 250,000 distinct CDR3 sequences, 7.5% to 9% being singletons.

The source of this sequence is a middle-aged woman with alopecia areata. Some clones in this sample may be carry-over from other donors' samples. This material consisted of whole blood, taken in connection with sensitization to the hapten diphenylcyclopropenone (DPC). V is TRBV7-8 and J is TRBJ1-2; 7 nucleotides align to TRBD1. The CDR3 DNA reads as TGTGCCAGCAGCTTAGAGGGGACAGTTAACTATGGCTACACCTTC. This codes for CASSLEGTVNYGYTF.